The entry below describes one TCR beta chain. Deletions cut 6 bases from V and 5 bases from J, with 22 bases between. This CDR3 spans 16 amino acids. Germline assignment: CDR1 LNHDA and CDR2 SQIVND (reference sequence). Produced via immunoSEQ multiplex PCR; TCRdb's table is partial and in-frame only. The sample carries 200,000 to 250,000 clones, approximately 84% recorded once. The data were taken from a study of blood T cell repertoires in COVID-19. Study details: The United States, Italy and Spain supplied acute and convalescent COVID-19 samples.

The sequence was obtained from a woman in her thirties who had recovered from COVID-19. The sample taken for sequencing was peripheral blood. This chain uses TRBV19 with TRBJ1-1; D may be TRBD1 (5 bases). This chain's CDR3 is CASRWEPEGLVTEAFF. The CDR3 nucleotides are TGTGCCAGTAGATGGGAACCGGAGGGGTTGGTTACTGAAGCTTTCTTT.